These T cell receptor beta chains were read from a single sample in a study of blood T cell repertoires in COVID-19. Generated by immunoSEQ multiplex PCR, the TCRdb table keeps only in-frame clones and is missing some. The repertoire has 150,000 or so clones, roughly 90% of them found once; the top ten carry 2% to 2.5%. The specimen sequenced was peripheral blood. The receptors here all came from a human donor in a cohort sampled during active COVID-19. The CDR3 runs from the conserved cysteine through the conserved F or W. A D gene is named only where the DNA matches it firmly. Some rows have no size entry. The others give once, few or many, or a class for an expanded clone.

d_gene: -
v_gene: TRBV7-2
j_gene: TRBJ1-1
abundance: few
CDR3nt: TGTGCCAGCAGCTCACAGGTCTTGAACACTGAAGCTTTCTTT
CDR3aa: CASSSQVLNTEAFF

d_gene: TRBD1
v_gene: TRBV7-2
j_gene: TRBJ2-7
abundance: once
CDR3nt: TGTGCCAGCAGCTTAGGGCGGACAGGGGGTAAAGCCTACGAGCAGTACTTC
CDR3aa: CASSLGRTGGKAYEQYF

d_gene: -
v_gene: TRBV4-1
j_gene: TRBJ1-4
abundance: few
CDR3nt: TGCGCCAGCAGCCAAGATCCGGCAGGGGCAGGCGAAAAACTGTTTTTT
CDR3aa: CASSQDPAGAGEKLFF

d_gene: TRBD2
v_gene: TRBV19
j_gene: TRBJ2-5
abundance: -
CDR3nt: TGTGCCAGTAGTATTCAGGGAGGGGAGACCCAGTACTTC
CDR3aa: CASSIQGGETQYF

d_gene: -
v_gene: TRBV9
j_gene: TRBJ2-2
abundance: -
CDR3nt: TGTGCCAGCAGCGTAGGGGGCTCGAGGACCGGGGAGCTGTTTTTT
CDR3aa: CASSVGGSRTGELFF

d_gene: TRBD1
v_gene: TRBV19
j_gene: TRBJ2-6
abundance: -
CDR3nt: TGTGCCACGACCGGGACAGGGAGCTCTGGGGCCAACGTCCTGACTTTC
CDR3aa: CATTGTGSSGANVLTF

d_gene: -
v_gene: TRBV6-2/TRBV6-3
j_gene: TRBJ2-7
abundance: -
CDR3nt: TGTGCCAGCAGCGTACAGGGATCGTCCTACGAGCAGTACTTC
CDR3aa: CASSVQGSSYEQYF

d_gene: -
v_gene: TRBV5-1
j_gene: TRBJ2-5
abundance: -
CDR3nt: TGCGCCAGCAGCTTAGGGGTCCAAAACCATCCAAACCAAGAGACCCAGTACTTC
CDR3aa: CASSLGVQNHPNQETQYF

d_gene: -
v_gene: TRBV9
j_gene: TRBJ1-2
abundance: -
CDR3nt: TGTGCCAGCAGCCCCGGGGGGAGGGGCTACACCTTC
CDR3aa: CASSPGGRGYTF

d_gene: TRBD2
v_gene: TRBV6-5
j_gene: TRBJ2-7
abundance: -
CDR3nt: TGTGCCAGCAGCTCTCGAGGGAGGGGAGAGCAGTACTTC
CDR3aa: CASSSRGRGEQYF

d_gene: -
v_gene: TRBV9
j_gene: TRBJ2-2
abundance: -
CDR3nt: TGTGCCAGCAGCGAGGGAGCGATTGACGGCGGGGAGCTGTTTTTT
CDR3aa: CASSEGAIDGGELFF

d_gene: TRBD1
v_gene: TRBV19
j_gene: TRBJ1-6
abundance: -
CDR3nt: TGTGCCAGTAGTTCGGGACAGGGAAGTTCACCCCTCCACTTT
CDR3aa: CASSSGQGSSPLHF

d_gene: TRBD1
v_gene: TRBV6-2/TRBV6-3
j_gene: TRBJ1-5
abundance: -
CDR3nt: TGTGCCAGCAGTCGCGACAGGGGGAATCAGCCCCAGCATTTT
CDR3aa: CASSRDRGNQPQHF

d_gene: TRBD2
v_gene: TRBV18
j_gene: TRBJ2-1
abundance: -
CDR3nt: TGTGCCAGCTCACCACAAGCGGGGACTTCTACCTACAATGAGCAGTTCTTC
CDR3aa: CASSPQAGTSTYNEQFF

d_gene: -
v_gene: TRBV28
j_gene: TRBJ1-2
abundance: -
CDR3nt: TGTGCCAGCAGTTTAACGGGTCCCAGTGACTATGGCTACACCTTC
CDR3aa: CASSLTGPSDYGYTF

d_gene: TRBD2
v_gene: TRBV5-1
j_gene: TRBJ2-3
abundance: -
CDR3nt: TGCGCCAGCAGCTTCAGACTAGCGGGAAGCACAGATACGCAGTATTTT
CDR3aa: CASSFRLAGSTDTQYF

d_gene: TRBD2
v_gene: TRBV7-3
j_gene: TRBJ2-5
abundance: -
CDR3nt: TGTGCCAGCAGCTTAAACGGGGGGTACCAAGAGACCCAGTACTTC
CDR3aa: CASSLNGGYQETQYF

d_gene: -
v_gene: TRBV30
j_gene: TRBJ1-2
abundance: -
CDR3nt: TGTGCCTGGAGCGCCCTAAGGGGTCCGGGCGGCTACACCTTC
CDR3aa: CAWSALRGPGGYTF

d_gene: -
v_gene: TRBV28
j_gene: TRBJ1-6
abundance: few
CDR3nt: TGTGCCAGCTGCACTTTGAATTCACCCCTCCACTTT
CDR3aa: CASCTLNSPLHF

d_gene: TRBD1
v_gene: TRBV6-1
j_gene: TRBJ1-2
abundance: -
CDR3nt: TGTGCCAGCAGTGTCATTAACCGGGACAGGGCACATGCCTACACCTTC
CDR3aa: CASSVINRDRAHAYTF

d_gene: -
v_gene: TRBV2
j_gene: TRBJ1-5
abundance: -
CDR3nt: TGTGCCAGCAGTGAATCAGGGATCAAGCCCCAGCATTTT
CDR3aa: CASSESGIKPQHF

d_gene: -
v_gene: TRBV7-2
j_gene: TRBJ1-4
abundance: -
CDR3nt: TGTGCCAGCGGCCAAGAGGGTGAGGGTGAAAAACTGTTTTTT
CDR3aa: CASGQEGEGEKLFF

d_gene: TRBD1
v_gene: TRBV28
j_gene: TRBJ2-2
abundance: -
CDR3nt: TGTGCCAGCAGTTCCTCGGGACAGGGGACCGGGGAGCTGTTTTTT
CDR3aa: CASSSSGQGTGELFF

d_gene: TRBD1
v_gene: TRBV5-1
j_gene: TRBJ1-1
abundance: -
CDR3nt: TGCGCCAGCAGCTCCCGATACAAGGGGGCGGGCACTGAAGCTTTCTTT
CDR3aa: CASSSRYKGAGTEAFF

d_gene: TRBD2
v_gene: TRBV28
j_gene: TRBJ2-3
abundance: -
CDR3nt: TGTGCCAGCAGTTTATGGACTAGCGGGGGGATCGAAACAGATACGCAGTATTTT
CDR3aa: CASSLWTSGGIETDTQYF

d_gene: -
v_gene: TRBV14
j_gene: TRBJ1-3
abundance: -
CDR3nt: TGTGCCAGCAGCCAAGTTACAGGGACCTTTGGAAACACCATATATTTT
CDR3aa: CASSQVTGTFGNTIYF

d_gene: TRBD2
v_gene: TRBV9
j_gene: TRBJ2-2
abundance: -
CDR3nt: TGTGCCAGCAGCACCCGGACTAGCGGGGGATTGAACACCGGGGAGCTGTTTTTT
CDR3aa: CASSTRTSGGLNTGELFF

d_gene: -
v_gene: TRBV6-5
j_gene: TRBJ1-2
abundance: once
CDR3nt: TGTGCCAGCAGGCCTAGTACAGGCTTCTATGGCTACACCTTC
CDR3aa: CASRPSTGFYGYTF

d_gene: TRBD1
v_gene: TRBV23-1
j_gene: TRBJ1-6
abundance: few
CDR3nt: TGCGCCAGCAGTCAATCGCACCGGGACAGGTATGTCGATAATTCACCCCTCCACTTT
CDR3aa: CASSQSHRDRYVDNSPLHF

d_gene: TRBD1
v_gene: TRBV7-9
j_gene: TRBJ1-1
abundance: once
CDR3nt: TGTGCCAGCAGACAGGGGATTGGGACTGAAGCTTTCTTT
CDR3aa: CASRQGIGTEAFF

d_gene: -
v_gene: TRBV4-1
j_gene: TRBJ2-6
abundance: -
CDR3nt: TGCGCCAGCAGCCAGAGCGGGCCTGGGGCCAACGTCCTGACTTTC
CDR3aa: CASSQSGPGANVLTF

d_gene: -
v_gene: TRBV5-1
j_gene: TRBJ2-5
abundance: -
CDR3nt: TGCGCCAGCAGCTCCCTCCCGAGGACGGGACAAGAGACCCAGTACTTC
CDR3aa: CASSSLPRTGQETQYF

d_gene: TRBD1
v_gene: TRBV5-1
j_gene: TRBJ1-4
abundance: -
CDR3nt: TGCGCCAGCAGACCGACGACAGGGTTGTTAGAAAAACTGTTTTTT
CDR3aa: CASRPTTGLLEKLFF

d_gene: TRBD2
v_gene: TRBV11-2
j_gene: TRBJ2-1
abundance: -
CDR3nt: TGTGCCAGCAGCTTAGGCTTCCCCGGGGGGGGTGAGCAGTTCTTC
CDR3aa: CASSLGFPGGGEQFF

d_gene: TRBD1
v_gene: TRBV18
j_gene: TRBJ2-1
abundance: -
CDR3nt: TGTGCCAGCTCCGGCGACAGGGACTCCTACAATGAGCAGTTCTTC
CDR3aa: CASSGDRDSYNEQFF

d_gene: TRBD1
v_gene: TRBV30
j_gene: TRBJ1-5
abundance: -
CDR3nt: TGTGCCTGGAGTGCGGTGGGGGACAGGGGTGGTCAGCCCCAGCATTTT
CDR3aa: CAWSAVGDRGGQPQHF

d_gene: TRBD1
v_gene: TRBV18
j_gene: TRBJ1-5
abundance: few
CDR3nt: TGTGCCAGCTCTCCGGACAGGGGAAATCAGCCCCAGCATTTT
CDR3aa: CASSPDRGNQPQHF

d_gene: TRBD2
v_gene: TRBV6-5
j_gene: TRBJ2-4
abundance: -
CDR3nt: TGTGCCAGCTCCCGGCCGGGACTACAAAACATTCAGTACTTC
CDR3aa: CASSRPGLQNIQYF

d_gene: TRBD1
v_gene: TRBV12-5
j_gene: TRBJ2-2
abundance: -
CDR3nt: TGTGCTAGTGGTTTGGCAGGGGGCACCGGGGAGCTGTTTTTT
CDR3aa: CASGLAGGTGELFF

d_gene: -
v_gene: TRBV5-1
j_gene: TRBJ2-7
abundance: -
CDR3nt: TGCGCCAGCAGCTTTGAGTTTTACGAGCAGTACTTC
CDR3aa: CASSFEFYEQYF

d_gene: TRBD1
v_gene: TRBV30
j_gene: TRBJ1-2
abundance: -
CDR3nt: TGTGCCTGGAGAGGACAGGGTGGGAGCTATGGCTACACCTTC
CDR3aa: CAWRGQGGSYGYTF